This is a list of T cell receptor beta chains from one sample in a study of T cells in localized non-small cell lung cancer. Assay used: immunoSEQ multiplex PCR; TCRdb lists only in-frame clones, some missing. The repertoire holds fewer than 2,000 clones, about 20% seen once, with 20% to 30% in the top ten. Source: normal lung tissue next to the tumor, taken before any cancer treatment. Receptors were obtained from a woman aged 35 to 75 with stage I lung adenocarcinoma. Both conserved end residues are part of each CDR3. Each record gives: D gene, V gene, clone size, J gene, CDR3 protein, CDR3 DNA. D genes are given only for firm matches. Clone size appears in some rows only: once, few, many, or a class for an expanded clone.

D gene: TRBD1; V gene: TRBV6-8; clone size: few; J gene: TRBJ2-6; CDR3 protein: CASSSPDRARGANVLTF; CDR3 DNA: TGTGCCAGCAGTTCTCCGGACAGGGCGAGGGGGGCCAACGTCCTGACTTTC
D gene: NA; V gene: TRBV5-1; clone size: NA; J gene: TRBJ1-5; CDR3 protein: CASSLGGNSNQPQHF; CDR3 DNA: TGCGCCAGCAGCTTGGGCGGAAATAGCAATCAGCCCCAGCATTTT
D gene: NA; V gene: TRBV11-3; clone size: NA; J gene: TRBJ2-2; CDR3 protein: CASSLADRFPLAGGELFF; CDR3 DNA: TGTGCCAGCAGCTTGGCTGACAGGTTCCCCCTAGCCGGCGGGGAGCTGTTTTTT
D gene: TRBD2; V gene: TRBV5-1; clone size: once; J gene: TRBJ2-5; CDR3 protein: CASGLGLVGETQYF; CDR3 DNA: TGCGCCAGCGGACTCGGACTAGTTGGGGAGACCCAGTACTTC
D gene: NA; V gene: TRBV19; clone size: once; J gene: TRBJ1-1; CDR3 protein: CASRGGGWDTEAFF; CDR3 DNA: TGTGCCAGTAGGGGCGGGGGTTGGGACACTGAAGCTTTCTTT
D gene: NA; V gene: TRBV11-3; clone size: few; J gene: TRBJ1-2; CDR3 protein: CASSLISGTIGGGYTF; CDR3 DNA: TGTGCCAGCAGCTTAATCTCAGGGACGATAGGCGGTGGCTACACCTTC
D gene: NA; V gene: TRBV30; clone size: NA; J gene: TRBJ1-1; CDR3 protein: CAWSGQINTEAFF; CDR3 DNA: TGTGCCTGGAGTGGACAGATTAACACTGAAGCTTTCTTT
D gene: NA; V gene: TRBV12-5; clone size: few; J gene: TRBJ2-5; CDR3 protein: CASGLALRQETQYF; CDR3 DNA: TGTGCTAGTGGTTTGGCTCTCAGGCAGGAGACCCAGTACTTC
D gene: TRBD1; V gene: TRBV5-1; clone size: NA; J gene: TRBJ2-7; CDR3 protein: CASSLSGTGSYEQYF; CDR3 DNA: TGCGCCAGCAGCTTGAGTGGGACAGGGTCCTACGAGCAGTACTTC
D gene: NA; V gene: TRBV28; clone size: few; J gene: TRBJ2-5; CDR3 protein: CASRPDQETQYF; CDR3 DNA: TGTGCCAGCAGACCCGACCAAGAGACCCAGTACTTC
D gene: NA; V gene: TRBV30; clone size: NA; J gene: TRBJ1-2; CDR3 protein: CAWSQQGYSYGYTF; CDR3 DNA: TGTGCCTGGAGCCAACAGGGTTATAGCTATGGCTACACCTTC
D gene: NA; V gene: TRBV6-8; clone size: few; J gene: TRBJ1-4; CDR3 protein: CAISGDGALKLFF; CDR3 DNA: TGTGCCATCAGCGGGGACGGAGCCTTGAAACTGTTTTTT
D gene: NA; V gene: TRBV18; clone size: NA; J gene: TRBJ1-5; CDR3 protein: CASSPGSPSNQPQHF; CDR3 DNA: TGTGCCAGCTCACCAGGAAGCCCTAGCAATCAGCCCCAGCATTTT
D gene: NA; V gene: TRBV6-8; clone size: NA; J gene: TRBJ1-3; CDR3 protein: CASSYSYGNTIYF; CDR3 DNA: TGTGCCAGCAGTTACTCTTATGGAAACACCATATATTTT
D gene: TRBD1; V gene: TRBV18; clone size: NA; J gene: TRBJ1-2; CDR3 protein: CASSPLQGANGYTF; CDR3 DNA: TGTGCCAGCTCACCTTTACAGGGGGCTAATGGCTACACCTTC
D gene: TRBD1; V gene: TRBV5-1; clone size: few; J gene: TRBJ1-1; CDR3 protein: CASSLRSLGQGNTEAFF; CDR3 DNA: TGCGCCAGCAGCTTGAGATCACTAGGACAGGGGAACACTGAAGCTTTCTTT